The 8 T cell receptor beta chains given below trace back to one sample, sequenced in a study of spatial heterogeneity in lung cancer. TCRdb re-derived calls from the 5' RACE reads in MiXCR, one entry per CDR3 protein. The table includes about 23,000 distinct CDR3 sequences, 3% to 4% detected once. The time point was: sample taken at primary tumor resection. Unsorted whole RNA from tumor, nontumor lung or frozen PBMC underwent sequencing. Sequencing used PBMCs, obtained at surgery. These receptors were collected from a female donor with early-stage non-small cell lung cancer.

This clonotype was observed many times. The J gene is TRBJ2-7, the V gene TRBV2, with D possibly TRBD2 on 7 matching bases. Germline lookup yields CDR1 SNHLY and CDR2 FYNNEI. The CDR3 runs to 12 residues. CDR3 protein: CAIPRGASEQYF. The DNA of the CDR3 is TGTGCTATTCCCCGGGGGGCCAGCGAGCAGTACTTC.

This clonotype occurred many times. The CDR3, as DNA: TGTGCCAGCAGCCCAGCTGGGCGAGAGGATACGCAGTATTTT. Translation gives CASSPAGREDTQYF. The chain carries TRBV7-6 and TRBJ2-3; no definite D call. This CDR3 region has 14 residues. The V gene lost 5 bases and the J gene lost 6 bases, with 15 bases spanning the gap. Germline V gene data show CDR1 as SGHVS and CDR2 as FNYEAQ. Using reference TRBV7-6 and TRBJ2-3 for the parts outside the CDR3, the full variable domain is GAGVSQSPRYKVTKRGQDVALRCDPISGHVSLYWYRQALGQGPEFLTYFNYEAQQDKSGLPNDRFSAERPEGSISTLTIQRTEQRDSAMYRCASSPAGREDTQYFGPGTRLTVL.

The count of this clonotype is one. This chain joins TRBV25-1 and TRBJ2-3; 7 positions agree with TRBD2. The germline V gene has CDR1 MGHDK and CDR2 SYGVNS. The CDR3 is 15 amino acids. V dropped 1 base and J dropped 0; count of bases not matched to a gene: 1. Written as DNA, the CDR3 is TGTGCCAGCAGTGAATGGGGGGGGAGCACAGATACGCAGTATTTT. Translated: CASSEWGGSTDTQYF.

This clonotype showed up many times. V gene TRBV9 combines with J gene TRBJ1-5; 8 nucleotides agree with TRBD1. The CDR3 loop spans 13 amino acids. Germline trimming cut 7 bases from V and 4 bases from J; bases unmatched to any gene: 4. The germline gives CDR1 SGDLS, CDR2 YYNGEE. CDR3 in DNA: TGTGCCAGCGGGGACAGGTCTAATCAGCCCCAGCATTTT. It translates to CASGDRSNQPQHF. The entire variable domain, with the rest obtained from reference TRBV9 and TRBJ1-5, is as follows: DSGVTQTPKHLITATGQRVTLRCSPRSGDLSVYWYQQSLDQGLQFLIQYYNGEERAKGNILERFSAQQFPDLHSELNLSSLELGDSALYFCASGDRSNQPQHFGDGTRLSIL.

This clonotype was recorded a few times. The rearrangement joins TRBV20-1 to TRBJ2-3; unclear D gene. Germline V lookup: CDR1 DFQATT, CDR2 SNEGSKA (reference sequence). Trimming took off 3 bases at V and 5 bases at J, with 3 bases between the two ends. This CDR3 comprises 10 residues. The CDR3 nucleotides are TGCAGTGCTAGGAAAGATACGCAGTATTTT. Its protein is CSARKDTQYF.

This clonotype was recorded at least ten times. The V gene is TRBV10-3, the J gene TRBJ2-1, with 8 bases aligning to TRBD2. There are 16 residues in the CDR3. With 6 bases clipped from V and 5 bases from J, the junction kept 12 bases outside the gene matches. From germline, CDR1 is ENHRY and CDR2 SYGVKD. The CDR3 here is CAISSGLAQSNNEQFF. CDR3 DNA: TGTGCCATCAGCTCCGGACTAGCCCAGTCGAACAATGAGCAGTTCTTC.

This clonotype was found many times. The rearrangement joins TRBV28 to TRBJ2-4; 12 bases map to TRBD1. V lost 4 bases, J lost 7 bases, and 2 bases stayed unmatched. The germline V gene encodes CDR1 MDHEN and CDR2 SYDVKM. This CDR3 comprises 14 residues. The CDR3 here is CASSYGTGGNIQYF. In DNA, the CDR3 is TGTGCCAGCAGTTACGGGACAGGGGGCAACATTCAGTACTTC.

In its sample, this clonotype was seen many times. The V and J genes are TRBV7-8 and TRBJ1-4; possible D gene TRBD1, 5 bases. The CDR3 spans 16 residues. CDR1 is SGHVS and CDR2 is FQNEAQ in the germline V gene. Trimming cost V 0 bases and J 8 bases, with 16 bases left between them. CDR3 nucleotide sequence: TGTGCCAGCAGCTTAGCGCATCTTGCAGGGAGGGAAAAACTGTTTTTT. Protein: CASSLAHLAGREKLFF.